The 24 T cell receptor beta chains below come from one sample, sequenced in a study of technical replicates of blood from several donors. Profiled with immunoSEQ multiplex PCR; TCRdb holds only in-frame clones, not every one. The repertoire holds 55,000 to 60,000 clones, with 85% to 95% as singletons. Sample: PBMCs. These receptors originate from a human donor in good health. Some clones in this sample may be carry-over from other donors' samples.

The V call is TRBV5-8, the J call TRBJ2-7, with D possibly being TRBD2 (6 bases). The CDR3 has 10 amino acids. The germline CDR1 and CDR2 sequences are SGHTS and YDEGEE. The germline V and J ends were trimmed by 6 bases and 6 bases, with 7 bases remaining between them. The CDR3 DNA reads as TGTGCCAGCATTAGCGGCGAGCAGTACTTC. It codes for CASISGEQYF.

In nucleotides, the CDR3 is TGTGCCAGCAGTGCCGACAGGGGGCCGTACACTGAAGCTTTCTTT. It yields the protein CASSADRGPYTEAFF. This rearrangement joins TRBV6-5 to TRBJ1-1, with 10 bases lining up with TRBD1. The CDR3 consists of 15 residues. Germline CDR1 reads MNHEY; CDR2 reads SVGAGI. V lost 5 bases and J lost 3; bases outside the gene matches: 6.

This chain uses TRBV30 with TRBJ2-7; TRBD2 matches 7 bases. This CDR3 is built from 13 residues. After removal of 8 bases from V and 2 bases from J, the junction contained 9 bases not matched to a gene. Germline lookup yields CDR1 GTSNPN and CDR2 SVGIG (reference sequence). CDR3 loop: CAIERGVTYEQYF. The CDR3 nucleotides are TGTGCCATAGAACGGGGGGTAACCTACGAGCAGTACTTC.

The chain links TRBV5-5 to TRBJ1-6; unclear D gene. Deletions cut 5 bases from V and 7 bases from J, with 16 bases between. The CDR3 covers 15 residues. Germline V lookup: CDR1 SGHKS, CDR2 YYEKEE (reference sequence). CDR3 residues: CASRSRGQDNSPLHF. The CDR3 region has the DNA TGTGCCAGCAGGTCCCGAGGGCAGGACAATTCACCCCTCCACTTT.

The V call is TRBV5-4, the J call TRBJ2-7; D call uncertain. V was clipped by 3 bases and J by 4 bases, with 5 bases between them. Germline V gives CDR1 SGHNT, CDR2 YYREEE (reference sequence). The length of the CDR3 is 11 residues. CDR3 protein: CASSSEYEQYF. The CDR3 DNA reads TGTGCCAGCAGCTCCGAGTACGAGCAGTACTTC.

The CDR3 reads CASSLYRSGTEAFF. CDR3 bases: TGTGCCAGCAGCTTATACAGGTCTGGCACTGAAGCTTTCTTT. This sequence joins TRBV7-8 and TRBJ1-1; D is possibly TRBD1 (5 bases). Per the germline V gene, CDR1 is SGHVS and CDR2 is FQNEAQ. The CDR3 is made up of 14 amino acids. V lost 2 bases to trimming and J lost 4 bases, with 11 bases between them.

The chain carries TRBV5-1 and TRBJ1-1; TRBD1 might be the D (5 bases). Germline V gives CDR1 SGHRS, CDR2 YFSETQ. V was shortened by 2 bases and J by 0 bases, with 11 bases between the two germline ends. The CDR3 contains 15 residues. The CDR3 region has the DNA TGCGCCAGCAGCTTTGACAGCGTTTTGAACACTGAAGCTTTCTTT. Translated: CASSFDSVLNTEAFF.

The chain combines TRBV7-9 with TRBJ1-6; TRBD1 agrees at 7 bases. CDR3 length equals 15 residues. Germline V lookup: CDR1 SEHNR, CDR2 FQNEAQ (reference sequence). Trimming took 4 bases from V and 4 from J; bases not matched to a gene: 4. The CDR3 nucleotides read TGTGCCAGCAGCTCGGGACAGTTATATAATTCACCCCTCCACTTT. This sequence encodes CASSSGQLYNSPLHF.

The V call is TRBV18, the J call TRBJ1-1, with D maybe TRBD1 (6 bases). Germline-derived CDR1 and CDR2 are KGHSH and LQKENI. The V end was cut by 1 base, the J end by 7 bases, with 10 bases between. CDR3 size: 13 residues. CDR3 sequence reads: CASSPLQGNEAFF. The DNA for the CDR3 is TGTGCCAGCTCACCACTGCAGGGGAATGAAGCTTTCTTT.

The chain links TRBV27 to TRBJ2-3; 9 nucleotides agree with TRBD1. The trim removed 5 bases at V and 11 bases at J, leaving 8 bases unmatched. From germline, CDR1 is MNHEY and CDR2 SMNVEV (reference sequence). This CDR3 contains 13 residues. CDR3 region: CASSPGDRVGQYF. CDR3 coding DNA: TGTGCCAGCAGTCCCGGGGACAGGGTCGGGCAGTATTTT.

The chain combines TRBV7-2 with TRBJ1-2; D may be TRBD1 (5 bases). This CDR3 comprises 15 residues. V was trimmed by 7 bases and J by 2 bases, leaving 17 bases between them. The germline V gene has CDR1 SGHTA and CDR2 FQGNSA. The CDR3 spells CASTTMVGANYGYTF. In DNA, the CDR3 is TGTGCCAGCACCACAATGGTAGGGGCCAACTATGGCTACACCTTC. Looking up the rest from reference TRBV7-2 and TRBJ1-2 gives the full variable domain: GAGVSQSPSNKVTEKGKDVELRCDPISGHTALYWYRQSLGQGLEFLIYFQGNSAPDKSGLPSDRFSAERTGGSVSTLTIQRTQQEDSAVYLCASTTMVGANYGYTFGSGTRLTVV.

The genes are TRBV19 and TRBJ1-1, with a weak D call TRBD1 (5 bases). CDR1 is LNHDA, CDR2 SQIVND, per germline (reference sequence). The CDR3 covers 15 residues. V dropped 6 bases and J dropped 6 bases, with 20 bases sitting between them. The chain's CDR3 is CASRPGEGRFAEAFF. CDR3 nucleotide sequence: TGTGCCAGTAGACCGGGGGAGGGGAGGTTCGCTGAAGCTTTCTTT.

The chain carries TRBV7-3 and TRBJ2-2; 15 bases align to TRBD2. Germline values: CDR1 SGHTA, CDR2 FQGTGA. There are 17 residues in the CDR3. V trimming: 5 bases; J trimming: 5 bases; junction bases outside the gene matches: 6. This CDR3 reads CASSERTSGRGTGELFF. The CDR3, as DNA: TGTGCCAGCAGCGAAAGGACTAGCGGGAGGGGAACCGGGGAGCTGTTTTTT. Full variable domain (missing parts from reference TRBV7-3 and TRBJ2-2): GAGVSQTPSNKVTEKGKYVELRCDPISGHTALYWYRQSLGQGPEFLIYFQGTGAADDSGLPNDRFFAVRPEGSVSTLKIQRTERGDSAVYLCASSERTSGRGTGELFFGEGSRLTVL.

This rearrangement joins TRBV4-1 to TRBJ2-3, with TRBD2 identical over 12 bases. From germline, CDR1 is MGHRA and CDR2 YSYEKL. This CDR3 is built from 18 residues. V lost 0 bases to trimming and J lost 2 bases; unmatched junction nucleotides: 6. CDR3: CASSQDPLAGGYTDTQYF. For the CDR3, the DNA is TGCGCCAGCAGCCAAGATCCCCTAGCGGGGGGGTACACAGATACGCAGTATTTT.

The table lists this clone with a count of one. The chain joins TRBV30 to TRBJ2-3, with 12 bases identical to TRBD1. V lost 7 bases, J lost 6 bases, and 8 bases stayed unmatched. Germline-derived CDR1 and CDR2 are GTSNPN and SVGIG (reference sequence). This CDR3 comprises 14 residues. The CDR3: CAYRDRGRPDTQYF. The CDR3 DNA reads TGTGCCTACCGGGACAGGGGGCGCCCCGATACGCAGTATTTT.

This chain joins TRBV6-1 and TRBJ2-1, with 9 bases matching TRBD1. The ends lost 1 base at V and 4 bases at J; junction bases unmatched: 2. Germline CDR1 reads MNHNS; CDR2 reads SASEGT. This CDR3 has 15 residues. CDR3 nucleotides: TGTGCCAGCAGTGAAGGACAGGGGGGATACAATGAGCAGTTCTTC. Translating it yields CASSEGQGGYNEQFF.

This sequence joins TRBV2 and TRBJ2-7, with D possibly matching TRBD2 (6 bases). The CDR3 totals 12 residues. V gave up 7 bases and J gave up 3 bases, with 10 bases separating them. CDR1 and CDR2 from the germline V gene are SNHLY and FYNNEI. The CDR3 DNA sequence: TGTGCCAGCATGGGGGGAGGCTACGAGCAGTACTTC. As protein: CASMGGGYEQYF.

The chain links TRBV7-6 to TRBJ2-3; D may be TRBD1 (6 bases). The germline V gene has CDR1 SGHVS and CDR2 FNYEAQ. The CDR3 runs to 18 residues. V lost 1 base and J lost 5, with 22 bases in between. The CDR3, as DNA: TGTGCCAGCAGCTTAGAGCGTCGACGATCATGGGGGCTAGATACGCAGTATTTT. This sequence encodes CASSLERRRSWGLDTQYF. The full variable domain, its missing parts supplied by reference TRBV7-6 and TRBJ2-3, is GAGVSQSPRYKVTKRGQDVALRCDPISGHVSLYWYRQALGQGPEFLTYFNYEAQQDKSGLPNDRFSAERPEGSISTLTIQRTEQRDSAMYRCASSLERRRSWGLDTQYFGPGTRLTVL.

V and J are TRBV6-5 and TRBJ2-1; 8 nucleotides match TRBD2. V trimming: 6 bases; J trimming: 7 bases; junction bases outside the gene matches: 11. The CDR3 covers 15 residues. Germline V lookup: CDR1 MNHEY, CDR2 SVGAGI. The CDR3 nucleotides read TGTGCCAGCAGCCCCGGACTAGCCCCTAAGAATGAGCAGTTCTTC. This translates into CASSPGLAPKNEQFF.

V is TRBV9 and J is TRBJ2-2, with a possible D match to TRBD2 (7 bases). CDR1 is SGDLS, CDR2 YYNGEE, per germline. Trimming cost V 6 bases and J 1 base, with 16 bases left between them. The CDR3 spans 16 residues. CDR3 DNA sequence: TGTGCCAGCACCCTGGGGGGCGGGGGGAACACCGGGGAGCTGTTTTTT. Translated, it gives CASTLGGGGNTGELFF. Drawing the rest from reference TRBV9 and TRBJ2-2, the complete variable domain is DSGVTQTPKHLITATGQRVTLRCSPRSGDLSVYWYQQSLDQGLQFLIQYYNGEERAKGNILERFSAQQFPDLHSELNLSSLELGDSALYFCASTLGGGGNTGELFFGEGSRLTVL.

The V and J genes are TRBV5-1 and TRBJ2-1; tentatively, D is TRBD2 (5 bases). Germline assignment: CDR1 SGHRS and CDR2 YFSETQ. Trimming took 4 bases from V and 10 from J, leaving 27 bases between them. This CDR3 has 17 amino acids. The CDR3 sequence: CASSTRLSGGNSLEQFF. The CDR3 DNA follows: TGCGCCAGCAGCACTAGGCTCAGCGGTGGTAATTCTTTGGAGCAGTTCTTC. Combining the CDR3 with reference TRBV5-1 and TRBJ2-1 gives the whole variable domain KAGVTQTPRYLIKTRGQQVTLSCSPISGHRSVSWYQQTPGQGLQFLFEYFSETQRNKGNFPGRFSGRQFSNSRSEMNVSTLELGDSALYLCASSTRLSGGNSLEQFFGPGTRLTVL.

The chain joins TRBV7-2 to TRBJ2-7; 11 nucleotides align to TRBD1. V dropped 5 bases and J dropped 6; count of bases not matched to a gene: 9. The CDR3 totals 15 residues. Germline V gives CDR1 SGHTA, CDR2 FQGNSA. CDR3 in DNA: TGTGCCAGCAGCAGAAGTAGGACAGGGGGCACCGAGCAGTACTTC. Translating it yields CASSRSRTGGTEQYF.

V usage is TRBV7-9 and J usage is TRBJ2-1, with no clear D. The germline V gene encodes CDR1 SEHNR and CDR2 FQNEAQ (reference sequence). CDR3 length: 15 amino acids. V lost 4 bases and J lost 2, with 12 bases in between. The CDR3 nucleotides read TGTGCCAGCAGCTCGAGACTGTCGACCTACAATGAGCAGTTCTTC. Protein sequence: CASSSRLSTYNEQFF.

V gene TRBV30 combines with J gene TRBJ2-1; weak D call: TRBD2 (5 bases). The germline V gene has CDR1 GTSNPN and CDR2 SVGIG (reference sequence). CDR3 length: 12 residues. V lost 4 bases and J lost 5, with 9 bases in between. Here the CDR3 reads CAWTEAHNEQFF. As DNA, the CDR3 is TGTGCCTGGACGGAGGCCCACAATGAGCAGTTCTTC.